This T cell receptor (beta chain) is from a study of cytomegalovirus exposure and HLA in healthy donors. Study-wide points: In a later analysis, donors in an Asian-associated ancestry cluster reportedly had fewer N-insertions in productive TCRs than the cohort mean. Roughly uniform depth of sequencing across donors was assumed in presence/absence analyses.

The study ran its PCR with 60 Vbeta and 13 Jbeta primers. The table came from immunoSEQ multiplex PCR; TCRdb's copy has only in-frame clones and leaves some out. The repertoire consists of about 170,000 clones, with about four fifths occurring once and the leading ten covering approximately 2.4%. Comments on this clone: The target antigen is unknown.

Sequenced sample: PBMCs. This TCR was sampled from a woman in her fifties or sixties in good health and CMV-seronegative.

The DNA of the CDR3 is TGTGCCAGCAGTTATGAGGCAGGGAATCAGGGTGGCTACACCTTC. This translates into CASSYEAGNQGGYTF. The V gene is TRBV6-5, the J gene TRBJ1-2; perhaps TRBD1 as D (5 bases). Trimming shortened V by 3 bases and J by 7 bases, and 18 bases separated the two germline ends. The germline V gene has CDR1 MNHEY and CDR2 SVGAGI. This CDR3 has 15 amino acids.